The entry below gives a single T cell receptor (beta chain) sequence along with its context. Its antigen is not identified. These data belong to a study of cytotoxic CD8 clonotypes in ibrutinib-treated CLL. On the study more broadly: Investigators reported around 25 partial and 2 complete responses; after median about 70 months, roughly 15 patients remained remitted and some twelve progressed. Across samples, productive templates numbered a few hundred thousand and productive rearrangements reached over 90,000 on average. Whole-study findings and limits: A rise in clonality was seen at ibrutinib response, and a fall back toward baseline was seen at progression. Higher circulating CD8+ T-cell counts strongly accompanied higher baseline clonality, above age-matched healthy donors.

The data were produced by immunoSEQ multiplex PCR, yet TCRdb's version contains in-frame clones alone and is incomplete. The sample contains approximately 50,000 clones, less than 70% of which appear only once. Germline values: CDR1 MNHEY, CDR2 SMNVEV (reference sequence). V lost 5 bases to trimming and J lost 4 bases; unmatched junction nucleotides: 9. CDR3 length: 17 residues. The sequence was obtained from a human donor with chronic lymphocytic leukemia. The input for sequencing was PBMCs, taken after 12 months of ibrutinib treatment. The gene calls are TRBV27 and TRBJ2-7, with 15 bases identical to TRBD2. The CDR3 DNA reads as TGTGCCAGCAGTCCCTCCGGGACTAGCGGGGGGCGGTACGAGCAGTACTTC. Its protein product is CASSPSGTSGGRYEQYF.